This T cell receptor beta chain was found in a study of OX40 agonist ivuxolimab in advanced cancers. Notes on the research overall: Ivuxolimab, which targeted the costimulatory receptor OX40 (CD134), was an agonistic, fully human IgG2 monoclonal antibody. Intravenous ivuxolimab was administered to patients every 2 weeks at six dose levels: 0.01, 0.1, 0.3, 1.5, 3 and 10 mg/kg. Among the 52 dose-escalation patients, 19 had hepatocellular carcinoma, around 15 melanoma, 9 renal cell carcinoma and 9 head and neck cancer. The dose-escalation cohort was about 87% male with a mean age of about 54 years, ranging from roughly 20 to 80. Patients were allowed to have had prior anti-PD-1, anti-PD-L1 or anti-CTLA-4 therapy, and approximately 41% of the dose-escalation patients had previously received checkpoint inhibitors. Partial responses occurred in three dose-escalation patients: two with cutaneous melanoma and one with hepatocellular carcinoma. Peripheral TCRbeta sequencing was intended to test whether TCR sequence diversity was altered and clonal T-cell expansion was caused by ivuxolimab. The paper describes the monotherapy dose-escalation part (N of about 55 patients) of the phase I trial of ivuxolimab.

Patients with a history of autoimmune disease or receiving systemic immunosuppression were excluded from the trial. Peripheral blood for TCR sequencing was collected from all dose cohorts at baseline, on cycle 4 day 1, and on cycle 7 day 1. The samples were taken from a phase I, first-in-human, multicenter, open-label dose-escalation trial of ivuxolimab. Adults with locally advanced or metastatic melanoma, renal cell, hepatocellular, or head and neck squamous cell carcinoma were enrolled in the trial. CD4+ and CD8+ T cells were sorted separately from peripheral blood before TCR sequencing. General conclusions and limits of the study: Antigen specificity was not determined for the clonally expanded peripheral T cells. At doses of 0.1 to 3.0 mg/kg, clonal expansion of both CD4+ and CD8+ blood T cells was observed from baseline to week 6. Low levels of normalized T-cell clonal expansion were also seen in some patients who did not respond. After ivuxolimab, expanded clones were on average more numerous among CD8+ T cells than among CD4+ T cells. In the 0.1-3.0 mg/kg groups, partial responders had among the lowest normalized peripheral clonal expansion, particularly in CD8+ T cells.

V drops 6 bases and J drops 3 bases, leaving 15 bases in between. The CDR3, from cysteine to phenylalanine, totals 15 residues. The CDR3 DNA has 45 bases and is translated from base 1. According to the germline V gene, CDR1 reads WSHSY and CDR2 reads SAAADI. Genomic DNA was extracted from sorted cells for sequencing of the TCRbeta CDR3 region. The immunoSEQ Assay was used for sequencing of TCRbeta CDR3 regions. TCRdb obtained this table from immuneACCESS and retained in-frame rearrangements with V and J assigned. These tables miss some clones; where compared with another copy, unresolved V genes account for less than half of the shortfall, and the remainder is unexplained. Recorded for this sample are under 95,000 clones; about 90% of them occurred a single time. Roughly 1.3% of the sample comes from the top ten. As to this clone: The specificity of this receptor is unknown. No base qualities exist here, and no much larger clone lies one base off it.

The V and J segments used are TRBV10-2 and TRBJ2-4; a weak D assignment points to TRBD2 (6 bases agree). This clonotype was obtained from an adult with an advanced solid tumor such as melanoma, head and neck, liver or kidney cancer. Sequencing was performed on CD4+ or CD8+ T cells sorted from blood, taken in a trial of the OX40 agonist ivuxolimab. The CDR3 here reads CASSGGAYSKNIQYF. The DNA is as follows: TGCGCCAGCAGCGGGGGTGCTTATAGCAAAAACATTCAGTACTTC.